Listed below are T cell receptor beta chains from one sample, sequenced in a study of blood T cell repertoires in COVID-19. Generated by immunoSEQ multiplex PCR, the TCRdb table keeps only in-frame clones and is missing some. Among 250,000 to 350,000 clones listed, approximately 85% were seen once. The specimen sequenced was peripheral blood. The receptors derive from a woman aged 50 to 60 with acute or convalescent COVID-19. Both conserved end residues are part of each CDR3. The D gene is left open where the match is weak. Some rows mark clone size as missing; the rest say once, few, many or name a class of expanded clone.

V gene,D gene,J gene,clone size,CDR3 DNA,CDR3 protein
TRBV6-2/TRBV6-3,-,TRBJ1-1,-,TGTGCCAGCAGTTACTCACACTATTTTAAAGCTTTCTTT,CASSYSHYFKAFF
TRBV21-1,-,TRBJ1-5,-,TGTGCCAGCGCAACGGACAGGGGCAATCAGCCCCAGCATTTT,CASATDRGNQPQHF
TRBV11-2,-,TRBJ2-7,-,TGTGCCAGCAGCTCTCTCGGGGTCTCCTACGAGCAGTACTTC,CASSSLGVSYEQYF
TRBV9,-,TRBJ2-3,-,TGTGCCAGCAGCGCCGCGAGCGGGTCCCGCACAGATACGCAGTATTTT,CASSAASGSRTDTQYF
TRBV25-1,-,TRBJ2-2,once,TGTGCCAGCAGTGAAGGGCGCGGGGAGCTGTTTTTT,CASSEGRGELFF
TRBV29-1,TRBD1,TRBJ2-7,-,TGCAGCGTTGGTAGGGGACAGGGGGGTGACGAGCAGTACTTC,CSVGRGQGGDEQYF
TRBV5-5,TRBD2,TRBJ2-5,-,TGTGCCAGCAGCTTGGCTACTAGCGGGAGCGGGGAGACCCAGTACTTC,CASSLATSGSGETQYF
TRBV28,TRBD2,TRBJ2-7,-,TGTGCCAGCAGTTTCCTTATCCTGGCGGGAGGAACCTACGAGCAGTACTTC,CASSFLILAGGTYEQYF
TRBV11-1,TRBD2,TRBJ2-7,few,TGTGCCAGCAGCTTAGCGCCTCCGGGACTAGCGTTCTACGAGCAGTACTTC,CASSLAPPGLAFYEQYF
TRBV7-8,-,TRBJ2-7,-,TGTGCCAGCAGCTTATCTCACCAGGCCTACGAGCAGTACTTC,CASSLSHQAYEQYF
TRBV7-2,TRBD1,TRBJ1-2,few,TGTGCCAGCAGCTTAGAATACAGGGGTCCCCTTGGCTACACCTTC,CASSLEYRGPLGYTF
TRBV2,TRBD2,TRBJ2-7,few,TGTGCCAGCAATGGACTAGCGGGAGGGAACGAGCAGTACTTC,CASNGLAGGNEQYF
TRBV4-1,-,TRBJ2-3,-,TGCGCCAGCAGCCCACGCCTGGCAACGAGCACAGATACGCAGTATTTT,CASSPRLATSTDTQYF
TRBV3-1/TRBV3-2,-,TRBJ2-3,-,TGTGCCAGCAGCCGAACAAGCACAGATACGCAGTATTTT,CASSRTSTDTQYF
TRBV30,-,TRBJ1-1,-,TGTGCCTGGAGTAAACAGGGAGACACTGAAGCTTTCTTT,CAWSKQGDTEAFF
TRBV9,-,TRBJ2-7,-,TGTGCCAGCAGCGCCCCGGGAGTATGGTACGAGCAGTACTTC,CASSAPGVWYEQYF
TRBV28,-,TRBJ1-3,-,TGTGCCAGCACGTCGGCGGGGCTCTCTGGAAACACCATATATTTT,CASTSAGLSGNTIYF
TRBV18,TRBD1,TRBJ2-5,-,TGTGCCAGCTCACCCCCGGGACAGGGGGCTGGTGAGACCCAGTACTTC,CASSPPGQGAGETQYF
TRBV6-6,-,TRBJ1-4,-,TGTGCCAGCAGTCTAAAAAATGAAAAACTGTTTTTT,CASSLKNEKLFF
TRBV7-2,-,TRBJ2-2,few,TGTGCCAGCAGCTTAACTCGGGACTACACCGGGGAGCTGTTTTTT,CASSLTRDYTGELFF
TRBV19,-,TRBJ2-1,-,TGTGCCAGTACCGGCTCAGGGGCGCGTGGCAATGAGCAGTTCTTC,CASTGSGARGNEQFF
TRBV6-6,TRBD1,TRBJ1-4,-,TGTGCCAGCAGTCCTCCCGGGACAGGGGGTGAAAAACTGTTTTTT,CASSPPGTGGEKLFF
TRBV19,-,TRBJ2-1,-,TGTGCCAGTAGTATCGGTCTAGCGACCAATGAGCAGTTCTTC,CASSIGLATNEQFF
TRBV30,-,TRBJ2-5,-,TGTGCCTGGAGTGTGAGTAGGAGGGAGACCCAGTACTTC,CAWSVSRRETQYF
TRBV9,TRBD2,TRBJ2-1,-,TGTGCCAGCAGCGTAGGAGCGGGAGGGACCTCCTACAATGAGCAGTTCTTC,CASSVGAGGTSYNEQFF
TRBV18,TRBD1,TRBJ1-1,-,TGTGCCAGCTCACACAGGGACAGGGTAACTGAAGCTTTCTTT,CASSHRDRVTEAFF
TRBV18,TRBD2,TRBJ2-1,once,TGTGCCAGCTCACCACCTTTGGCGGGAGGGCCTTCCAATGAGCAGTTCTTC,CASSPPLAGGPSNEQFF
TRBV28,TRBD1,TRBJ1-4,-,TGTGCCAGCTCGACAGGGGGTTTTGTAGGTGAAAAACTGTTTTTT,CASSTGGFVGEKLFF
TRBV7-9,TRBD1,TRBJ2-7,-,TGTGCCAGCAGCTTATCGACAGGGGACGAGCAGTACTTC,CASSLSTGDEQYF
TRBV6-6,TRBD2,TRBJ2-5,-,TGTGCCAGCAGTGGGACTAGCGGGATCATTAAGACCCAGTACTTC,CASSGTSGIIKTQYF
TRBV18,-,TRBJ1-5,-,TGTGCCAGCTCACCGATCGGGGGGGGGCAGCGGCCCCAGCATTTT,CASSPIGGGQRPQHF
TRBV7-2,-,TRBJ1-2,-,TGTGCCAGCAGCTTAGGCAGGGCGAACTATGGCTACACCTTC,CASSLGRANYGYTF
TRBV23-1,TRBD1,TRBJ1-1,few,TGCGCCAGCAGTCACCCCCCTAGACAGGGTAAAGGTGCTTTCTTT,CASSHPPRQGKGAFF
TRBV19,TRBD1,TRBJ1-2,-,TGTGCCAGTAGGACAGGGAACTATGGCTACACCTTC,CASRTGNYGYTF
TRBV4-1,TRBD1,TRBJ1-4,once,TGCGCCAGCAGCCACCACTCGGGACAGAGTATGAACGGACTGTTTTTT,CASSHHSGQSMNGLFF
TRBV11-3,TRBD2,TRBJ2-1,-,TGTGCCAGCAGCTACAGCGGGGGAATCGGCAATGAGCAGTTCTTC,CASSYSGGIGNEQFF